The rows below give T cell receptor beta chains drawn from one sample of a study of shared clonotypes between healthy human individuals. Here immunoSEQ multiplex PCR was the method, and the copy in TCRdb shows in-frame clones only, minus some. The sample shows around 350,000 clones, 73% of them seen only once. Sequencing input: memory CD4+ T cells sorted from blood. Receptors were obtained from a man aged 30 to 39 in good health. Both conserved end residues are part of each CDR3. The order of the fields is V gene, clone size, J gene, CDR3 length, D gene, CDR3 DNA, CDR3 protein. D genes are given only for firm matches. Clone sizes are given selectively: once, few, many, or a class where the clone is expanded.

V gene: TRBV2
clone size: .
J gene: TRBJ2-1
CDR3 length: 13
D gene: TRBD1
CDR3 DNA: TGTGCCAGCAGCCAGGACAGGGGAAATGAGCAGTTCTTC
CDR3 protein: CASSQDRGNEQFF

V gene: TRBV28
clone size: once
J gene: TRBJ2-1
CDR3 length: 18
D gene: TRBD2
CDR3 DNA: TGTGCCAGCAGTTTGCTGGGGACTAGCGGGAGGGAGGACAATGAGCAGTTCTTC
CDR3 protein: CASSLLGTSGREDNEQFF

V gene: TRBV2
clone size: .
J gene: TRBJ1-4
CDR3 length: 15
D gene: TRBD1
CDR3 DNA: TGTGCCAGCAGGGCCACGGACAGGTCCAATGAAAAACTGTTTTTT
CDR3 protein: CASRATDRSNEKLFF

V gene: TRBV29-1
clone size: .
J gene: TRBJ2-1
CDR3 length: 16
D gene: TRBD2
CDR3 DNA: TGCAGCGTTGGGGGCGGGACTAGCGCTTCCTACAATGAGCAGTTCTTC
CDR3 protein: CSVGGGTSASYNEQFF

V gene: TRBV19
clone size: .
J gene: TRBJ2-1
CDR3 length: 16
D gene: TRBD2
CDR3 DNA: TGTGCCAGTAGTATCAATCGCGGGAGGGCGACAAATGAGCAGTTCTTC
CDR3 protein: CASSINRGRATNEQFF

V gene: TRBV10-3
clone size: .
J gene: TRBJ2-7
CDR3 length: 15
D gene: .
CDR3 DNA: TGTGCCATCAGTGAGCCTCGCAGGGTTTTCCACGAGCAGTACTTC
CDR3 protein: CAISEPRRVFHEQYF

V gene: TRBV18
clone size: once
J gene: TRBJ1-4
CDR3 length: 15
D gene: .
CDR3 DNA: TGTGCCAGCTCACGGGGGGCTGCAACTAATGAAAAACTGTTTTTT
CDR3 protein: CASSRGAATNEKLFF

V gene: TRBV2
clone size: many
J gene: TRBJ1-1
CDR3 length: 13
D gene: .
CDR3 DNA: TGTGCCAGCACCCTCAGTTTGAACACTGAAGCTTTCTTT
CDR3 protein: CASTLSLNTEAFF

V gene: TRBV5-5
clone size: .
J gene: TRBJ1-4
CDR3 length: 16
D gene: .
CDR3 DNA: TGTGCCAGCAGCTTGTCTTTGGGTCCGCCTAATGAAAAACTGTTTTTT
CDR3 protein: CASSLSLGPPNEKLFF

V gene: TRBV9
clone size: .
J gene: TRBJ1-2
CDR3 length: 15
D gene: TRBD1
CDR3 DNA: TGTGCCAGCAGCGCTCAGGGACAGGCCATGTATGGCTACACCTTC
CDR3 protein: CASSAQGQAMYGYTF

V gene: TRBV6-6
clone size: .
J gene: TRBJ2-2
CDR3 length: 15
D gene: .
CDR3 DNA: TGTGCCACCGGGGTTGGGACAACGTTTGGCGGGGAGCTGTTTTTT
CDR3 protein: CATGVGTTFGGELFF

V gene: TRBV5-4
clone size: few
J gene: TRBJ1-1
CDR3 length: 16
D gene: .
CDR3 DNA: TGTGCCAGCAGCTTGGGGGGGGCCGCGGGGAACACTGACGCTTTCTTT
CDR3 protein: CASSLGGAAGNTDAFF

V gene: TRBV2
clone size: .
J gene: TRBJ2-2
CDR3 length: 14
D gene: TRBD1
CDR3 DNA: TGTGCCAGCAGGGAACAGGGGGCGGACGGGGAGCTGTTTTTT
CDR3 protein: CASREQGADGELFF

V gene: TRBV29-1
clone size: .
J gene: TRBJ2-3
CDR3 length: 14
D gene: TRBD2
CDR3 DNA: TGCAGCGTTGAGGAAATAGCGGGATCAGATACGCAGTATTTT
CDR3 protein: CSVEEIAGSDTQYF

V gene: TRBV6-6
clone size: .
J gene: TRBJ2-7
CDR3 length: 15
D gene: .
CDR3 DNA: TGTGCCAGCAGTTACTCACCCACCTCGACCTACGAGCAGTACTTC
CDR3 protein: CASSYSPTSTYEQYF

V gene: TRBV28
clone size: .
J gene: TRBJ2-7
CDR3 length: 11
D gene: .
CDR3 DNA: TGTGCCAGCAGTTCCTACTACGAGCAGTACTTC
CDR3 protein: CASSSYYEQYF

V gene: TRBV5-6
clone size: .
J gene: TRBJ1-2
CDR3 length: 16
D gene: .
CDR3 DNA: TGTGCCAGCAGCTTGGCCGGTCAGGGGAGAAACTATGGCTACACCTTC
CDR3 protein: CASSLAGQGRNYGYTF

V gene: TRBV7-8
clone size: .
J gene: TRBJ1-1
CDR3 length: 16
D gene: .
CDR3 DNA: TGTGCCAGCAGCTTTGATGCACGGGGCCTCAACACTGAAGCTTTCTTT
CDR3 protein: CASSFDARGLNTEAFF

V gene: TRBV19
clone size: once
J gene: TRBJ2-5
CDR3 length: 13
D gene: .
CDR3 DNA: TGTGCCAGTAGTAGGCGGGGAGAGGAGACCCAGTACTTC
CDR3 protein: CASSRRGEETQYF

V gene: TRBV7-8
clone size: .
J gene: TRBJ2-7
CDR3 length: 14
D gene: .
CDR3 DNA: TGTGCCAGCAGCCCCCGACAGGAGTCCGCGGAGCAGTACTTC
CDR3 protein: CASSPRQESAEQYF

V gene: TRBV7-2
clone size: many
J gene: TRBJ2-2
CDR3 length: 14
D gene: .
CDR3 DNA: TGTGCCAGCAGCCGCGGAGGGTGGACCGGGGAGCTGTTTTTT
CDR3 protein: CASSRGGWTGELFF

V gene: TRBV10-2
clone size: .
J gene: TRBJ2-4
CDR3 length: 12
D gene: .
CDR3 DNA: TGCGCCAGCAGTGGTGCCAAAAACATTCAGTACTTC
CDR3 protein: CASSGAKNIQYF

V gene: TRBV14
clone size: .
J gene: TRBJ2-7
CDR3 length: 16
D gene: TRBD2
CDR3 DNA: TGTGCCAGCAGCCAATGGGGGACTAGCGGGAGCTACGAGCAGTACTTC
CDR3 protein: CASSQWGTSGSYEQYF

V gene: TRBV9
clone size: .
J gene: TRBJ2-7
CDR3 length: 15
D gene: .
CDR3 DNA: TGTGCCAGCAGCGGCCGGGACATTGGCTCCTACGAGCAGTACTTC
CDR3 protein: CASSGRDIGSYEQYF

V gene: TRBV5-1
clone size: .
J gene: TRBJ2-7
CDR3 length: 13
D gene: TRBD2
CDR3 DNA: TGCGCCAGCAGCCTAGGGACTACCTACGAGCAGTACTTC
CDR3 protein: CASSLGTTYEQYF

V gene: TRBV5-4
clone size: once
J gene: TRBJ2-7
CDR3 length: 17
D gene: TRBD2
CDR3 DNA: TGTGCCAGCAGCTCCGAGGGAACTAGCGGGAAGGGGTACGAGCAGTACTTC
CDR3 protein: CASSSEGTSGKGYEQYF

V gene: TRBV5-1
clone size: .
J gene: TRBJ2-5
CDR3 length: 16
D gene: TRBD2
CDR3 DNA: TGCGCCAGCAGCTCTTCGGGCGGGAGCGTAAAAGAGACCCAGTACTTC
CDR3 protein: CASSSSGGSVKETQYF

V gene: TRBV23-1
clone size: .
J gene: TRBJ2-5
CDR3 length: 12
D gene: .
CDR3 DNA: TGCGCCAGCAGTCAAAGACAAGAGACCCAGTACTTC
CDR3 protein: CASSQRQETQYF

V gene: TRBV18
clone size: .
J gene: TRBJ2-3
CDR3 length: 14
D gene: .
CDR3 DNA: TGTGCCAGCTCTGACAGCAGTTATGGAGATACGCAGTATTTT
CDR3 protein: CASSDSSYGDTQYF

V gene: TRBV10-1
clone size: .
J gene: TRBJ1-5
CDR3 length: 13
D gene: .
CDR3 DNA: TGCGCCAGCAGTGAGTCGAACAGCCAGCCCCAGCATTTT
CDR3 protein: CASSESNSQPQHF

V gene: TRBV7-3
clone size: .
J gene: TRBJ1-1
CDR3 length: 15
D gene: .
CDR3 DNA: TGTGCCAGCAGCTTAACGAGATCCGGGAACACTGAAGCTTTCTTT
CDR3 protein: CASSLTRSGNTEAFF

V gene: TRBV28
clone size: once
J gene: TRBJ1-2
CDR3 length: 12
D gene: .
CDR3 DNA: TGTGCCAGCAGTTATTCGGGGAGTGGCTACACCTTC
CDR3 protein: CASSYSGSGYTF

V gene: TRBV10-3
clone size: once
J gene: TRBJ2-3
CDR3 length: 14
D gene: TRBD1
CDR3 DNA: TGTGCCATCAGTGCGGGACAGCCCACAGATACGCAGTATTTT
CDR3 protein: CAISAGQPTDTQYF

V gene: TRBV7-3
clone size: .
J gene: TRBJ2-7
CDR3 length: 13
D gene: .
CDR3 DNA: TGTGCCAGCAGCTATCGTCCGGGATACGAGCAGTACTTC
CDR3 protein: CASSYRPGYEQYF

V gene: TRBV28
clone size: .
J gene: TRBJ1-1
CDR3 length: 12
D gene: .
CDR3 DNA: TGTGCCAGCAGCCCCCACAGCAGTGAAGCTTTCTTT
CDR3 protein: CASSPHSSEAFF

V gene: TRBV6-5
clone size: once
J gene: TRBJ2-1
CDR3 length: 15
D gene: TRBD1
CDR3 DNA: TGTGCCAGCACCCCAGCAGGGGGCGGTTACAATGAGCAGTTCTTC
CDR3 protein: CASTPAGGGYNEQFF

V gene: TRBV5-4
clone size: once
J gene: TRBJ2-5
CDR3 length: 14
D gene: .
CDR3 DNA: TGTGCCAGCAGCCCCAGGGGAGGAAAGGAGACCCAGTACTTC
CDR3 protein: CASSPRGGKETQYF

V gene: TRBV6-1
clone size: .
J gene: TRBJ1-3
CDR3 length: 13
D gene: .
CDR3 DNA: TGTGCCAGCACTCCAGGACGGGGAAACACCATATATTTT
CDR3 protein: CASTPGRGNTIYF

V gene: TRBV18
clone size: many
J gene: TRBJ2-5
CDR3 length: 14
D gene: .
CDR3 DNA: TGTGCCAGCTCACCACCGTACAGGGATGAGACCCAGTACTTC
CDR3 protein: CASSPPYRDETQYF

V gene: TRBV10-1
clone size: .
J gene: TRBJ2-7
CDR3 length: 14
D gene: .
CDR3 DNA: TGCGCCAGCAGTGAACCAGGGACGGGTGAAGAGCAGTACTTC
CDR3 protein: CASSEPGTGEEQYF

V gene: TRBV7-9
clone size: .
J gene: TRBJ2-5
CDR3 length: 15
D gene: .
CDR3 DNA: TGTGCCAGCAGCTTAGGGTTGAGTTACCAAGAGACCCAGTACTTC
CDR3 protein: CASSLGLSYQETQYF

V gene: TRBV7-4
clone size: once
J gene: TRBJ1-2
CDR3 length: 13
D gene: TRBD1
CDR3 DNA: TGTGCCAGCAGCCGACGGGACAGCTATGGCTACACCTTC
CDR3 protein: CASSRRDSYGYTF

V gene: TRBV15
clone size: once
J gene: TRBJ2-2
CDR3 length: 14
D gene: .
CDR3 DNA: TGTGCCACCAGCAGAAAACTAGCCGCCGGGGAGCTGTTTTTT
CDR3 protein: CATSRKLAAGELFF

V gene: TRBV10-3
clone size: .
J gene: TRBJ2-7
CDR3 length: 15
D gene: TRBD1
CDR3 DNA: TGTGCCACGACCGGGACAGGGGGCTTCTCCTACGAGCAGTACTTC
CDR3 protein: CATTGTGGFSYEQYF

V gene: TRBV6-1
clone size: once
J gene: TRBJ1-1
CDR3 length: 13
D gene: .
CDR3 DNA: TGTGCCAGCAGTGGGCGCCCGGACACTGAAGCTTTCTTT
CDR3 protein: CASSGRPDTEAFF

V gene: TRBV5-5
clone size: .
J gene: TRBJ2-2
CDR3 length: 15
D gene: .
CDR3 DNA: TGTGCCAGCCACAGCTTAGTCCAGAAGGCCGGGGAGCTGTTTTTT
CDR3 protein: CASHSLVQKAGELFF

V gene: TRBV6-5
clone size: once
J gene: TRBJ2-7
CDR3 length: 14
D gene: .
CDR3 DNA: TGTGCCAGCAGTCCCCGAGGACGCGTGTACGAGCAGTACTTC
CDR3 protein: CASSPRGRVYEQYF

V gene: TRBV11-1
clone size: .
J gene: TRBJ2-1
CDR3 length: 16
D gene: TRBD1
CDR3 DNA: TGTGCCAGCAGCTTAGGTGGTGGACAGGGTACTGATGAGCAGTTCTTC
CDR3 protein: CASSLGGGQGTDEQFF

V gene: TRBV7-6
clone size: .
J gene: TRBJ2-7
CDR3 length: 12
D gene: .
CDR3 DNA: TGTGCCAGCAGCCCCCCTTTTGGAGAGCAGTACTTC
CDR3 protein: CASSPPFGEQYF

V gene: TRBV28
clone size: .
J gene: TRBJ2-7
CDR3 length: 12
D gene: .
CDR3 DNA: TGTGCCAGCAGGGTCGGGACCTACGAGCAGTACTTC
CDR3 protein: CASRVGTYEQYF

V gene: TRBV5-1
clone size: .
J gene: TRBJ2-1
CDR3 length: 15
D gene: .
CDR3 DNA: TGCGCCAGCAGCGCCGGGCCCCAGAGAGAAAATGAGCAGTTCTTC
CDR3 protein: CASSAGPQRENEQFF

V gene: TRBV7-3
clone size: .
J gene: TRBJ2-2
CDR3 length: 14
D gene: .
CDR3 DNA: TGTGCCAGCAGCTTAATGGACCTTTCGGGGGAGCTGTTTTTT
CDR3 protein: CASSLMDLSGELFF

V gene: TRBV2
clone size: few
J gene: TRBJ2-2
CDR3 length: 15
D gene: TRBD1
CDR3 DNA: TGTGCCAGCAGGGCAGGGGGCTGGGACACCGGGGAGCTGTTTTTT
CDR3 protein: CASRAGGWDTGELFF

V gene: TRBV7-9
clone size: .
J gene: TRBJ2-7
CDR3 length: 16
D gene: TRBD2
CDR3 DNA: TGTGCCAGCAGCGTGGGACTAGACAGACACTCCTACGAGCAGTACTTC
CDR3 protein: CASSVGLDRHSYEQYF

V gene: TRBV18
clone size: .
J gene: TRBJ2-3
CDR3 length: 13
D gene: .
CDR3 DNA: TGTGCCAGCCTCAGGGCAGAAACAGATACGCAGTATTTT
CDR3 protein: CASLRAETDTQYF